The 21 T cell receptor beta chains below were found in one sample sequenced in a study of blood T cell repertoires in COVID-19. Sequencing used immunoSEQ multiplex PCR; TCRdb keeps in-frame clones, though not all of them. The sample yields approximately 250,000 clones, 80% to 90% seen once. The sequencing input was peripheral blood. The receptors shown here come from a woman aged 70-85 years with COVID-19, enrolled during active disease.

The chain carries TRBV12-3 or TRBV12-4 and TRBJ1-1; D unclear. V lost 8 bases, J lost 3 bases, and 10 bases lay in between. The CDR3 has 12 amino acids. In DNA, the CDR3 is TGTGCCAGCTGCAGAGGGTACACTGAAGCTTTCTTT. This sequence encodes CASCRGYTEAFF.

The CDR3 DNA follows: TGCGCCAGCACTCTTTCCAGGGGAGACACTGAAGCTTTCTTT. Protein product: CASTLSRGDTEAFF. This chain connects TRBV5-1 to TRBJ1-1; D perhaps matches TRBD1 (6 bases). Trimming took off 6 bases at V and 3 bases at J, with 15 bases between the two ends. Germline lookup yields CDR1 SGHRS and CDR2 YFSETQ. This CDR3 contains 14 residues.

The gene calls are TRBV24-1 and TRBJ2-1, with a tentative D call TRBD2 (6 bases). With 11 bases removed from V and 0 bases from J, the gap between germline ends came to 10 bases. The V gene's germline CDR1 is KGHDR and CDR2 SFDVKD. This CDR3 spans 13 amino acids. The CDR3 spells CAIGGSSYNEQFF. CDR3 DNA sequence: TGTGCCATCGGGGGTAGCTCCTACAATGAGCAGTTCTTC.

The V call is TRBV4-3, the J call TRBJ1-2; D ambiguous. From germline, CDR1 is LGHNA and CDR2 YSLEER. Trimming removed 0 bases at V and 6 bases at J, with 11 bases between. This CDR3 is 14 amino acids long. Here the CDR3 reads CASSQDTDGNGYTF. DNA of the CDR3: TGCGCCAGCAGCCAAGATACCGACGGGAATGGCTACACCTTC.

V gene TRBV6-5 combines with J gene TRBJ1-6; a weak D match, TRBD1 (5 bases). Germline lookup yields CDR1 MNHEY and CDR2 SVGAGI. Trimming took off 6 bases at V and 7 bases at J, with 10 bases between the two ends. The CDR3 covers 13 residues. The CDR3 region is CASSINRNSPLHF. Written as DNA, the CDR3 is TGTGCCAGCAGCATTAACAGGAATTCACCCCTCCACTTT.

The chain uses TRBV21-1 and TRBJ2-3; the D call TRBD2 from the table was never checked on the DNA. TRBV21-1 is assigned pseudogene status. The CDR3 is made up of 16 amino acids. DNA for the CDR3: TGTGCCAGCTCGCCCCCCCCGGGAGGAATATCGGATACGCAGTATTTT. It is translated as CASSPPPGGISDTQYF.

This clone showed up many times. The gene calls are TRBV10-3 and TRBJ2-7; 9 bases align to TRBD2. Germline V gene data show CDR1 as ENHRY and CDR2 as SYGVKD. The junction had 8 bases not matched to a gene; V was cut back by 5 bases and J by 0 bases. The CDR3 has 16 amino acids. The CDR3 here is CAISSGGGGTSYEQYF. In DNA, the CDR3 is TGTGCCATCAGTTCGGGCGGGGGGGGCACCTCCTACGAGCAGTACTTC.

The genes are TRBV29-1 and TRBJ1-2; 8 positions match TRBD1. The CDR3 runs to 12 residues. Germline V gives CDR1 SQVTM, CDR2 ANQGSEA. Trimming cost V 4 bases and J 6 bases; bases outside gene matches: 4. Here the CDR3 DNA reads TGCAGCGTTGCATCGACAGGGGATGGCTACACCTTC. Protein: CSVASTGDGYTF.

This clone has just one count. The rearrangement joins TRBV4-1 to TRBJ2-7; 7 nucleotides line up with TRBD2. CDR3 size: 15 residues. J gave up 4 bases and V 4 bases, and 10 bases lay outside the gene matches. Looked up from germline, CDR1 is MGHRA and CDR2 is YSYEKL. CDR3: CASSRRTGTIYEQYF. CDR3 nucleotide sequence: TGCGCCAGCAGCCGCCGTACCGGGACTATTTACGAGCAGTACTTC.

This chain uses TRBV7-2 with TRBJ2-7; TRBD2 matches 8 bases. Germline V CDR1 and CDR2: SGHTA, FQGNSA. CDR3 size: 14 residues. With V trimmed by 6 bases and J by 1 base, 5 bases remained unmatched. CDR3 amino acids: CASSPGTRSYEQYF. Here the CDR3 DNA reads TGTGCCAGCAGTCCCGGGACTAGGTCCTACGAGCAGTACTTC. The full variable domain, in which reference TRBV7-2 and TRBJ2-7 provide the parts outside the CDR3, is GAGVSQSPSNKVTEKGKDVELRCDPISGHTALYWYRQSLGQGLEFLIYFQGNSAPDKSGLPSDRFSAERTGGSVSTLTIQRTQQEDSAVYLCASSPGTRSYEQYFGPGTRLTVT.

The V call is TRBV9, the J call TRBJ1-1, with a weak D call TRBD1 (5 bases). Germline values: CDR1 SGDLS, CDR2 YYNGEE. This CDR3 comprises 15 residues. Trimming removed 4 bases at V and 1 base at J, with 14 bases between. CDR3 sequence (DNA): TGTGCCAGCAGCTTCTCCGGGGGAGGGAACACTGAAGCTTTCTTT. Its translation is CASSFSGGGNTEAFF.

CDR3 loop: CASSVGDSNYGYTF. The CDR3 DNA follows: TGTGCCAGCAGCGTAGGAGACAGTAACTATGGCTACACCTTC. V usage is TRBV9 and J usage is TRBJ1-2, with D perhaps matching TRBD1 (5 bases). Deletions cut 0 bases from V and 1 base from J, with 7 bases between. Per the germline V gene, CDR1 is SGDLS and CDR2 is YYNGEE. The CDR3 is made up of 14 amino acids.

For the CDR3, the DNA is TGTGCCAGCAAGCGCACAGATACGCAGTATTTT. This codes for CASKRTDTQYF. J is TRBJ2-3 and V is TRBV27, with D unresolved. V was trimmed by 7 bases and J by 1 base, leaving 3 bases between them. The germline V gene encodes CDR1 MNHEY and CDR2 SMNVEV (reference sequence). There are 11 residues in the CDR3.

The chain couples TRBV12-3 or TRBV12-4 to TRBJ1-2, with D uncertain. Trimming removed 6 bases from V and 5 bases from J, with 13 bases in between. The CDR3 is made up of 13 amino acids. CDR3 amino acids: CASSPSGMYGYTF. DNA of the CDR3: TGTGCCAGCAGCCCCAGCGGGATGTATGGCTACACCTTC.

The V and J genes are TRBV3-1 (or the pseudogene TRBV3-2) and TRBJ1-2; 10 bases fit TRBD1. The CDR3 is 14 amino acids. Trimming cost V 3 bases and J 9 bases; bases outside gene matches: 7. CDR1 and CDR2 from the germline V gene are LGHDT and YNNKEL (reference sequence). This CDR3 reads CASSQDDRGRSYTF. DNA of the CDR3: TGTGCCAGCAGCCAGGACGACAGGGGGCGAAGCTACACCTTC.

The chain uses TRBV5-6 and TRBJ1-5; the match to TRBD1 covers 8 bases. Germline V gene sequence: CDR1 SGHDT, CDR2 YYEEEE. Trimming took 0 bases from V and 7 from J; bases not matched to a gene: 6. This CDR3 comprises 15 residues. CDR3 in DNA: TGTGCCAGCAGCTTGGGACAGGGGTGGGAGCAGCCCCAGCATTTT. Encoded protein: CASSLGQGWEQPQHF.

The chain uses TRBV6-4 and TRBJ1-1; TRBD1 aligns across 7 bases. The trim removed 6 bases at V and 4 bases at J, leaving 8 bases unmatched. The CDR3 is 14 amino acids. CDR1 and CDR2 (germline): MRHNA, SNTAGT. The CDR3, as DNA: TGTGCCAGCAGGCAGCAGGGGGACAGCACTGAAGCTTTCTTT. As protein: CASRQQGDSTEAFF.

The rearrangement joins TRBV2 to TRBJ1-2; D not certain. Trimming shortened V by 6 bases and J by 0 bases, and 2 bases separated the two germline ends. Germline V gene sequence: CDR1 SNHLY, CDR2 FYNNEI. The CDR3 loop spans 11 amino acids. CDR3 sequence (DNA): TGTGCCAGCAGCTCTAACTATGGCTACACCTTC. Its protein is CASSSNYGYTF.

The V gene is TRBV5-6, the J gene TRBJ2-2; D unresolved. The germline gives CDR1 SGHDT, CDR2 YYEEEE. CDR3 length: 13 amino acids. Between the trimmed V and J ends, which lost 2 bases and 8 bases, there was a span of 10 bases. The CDR3 DNA is TGTGCCAGCAGCTTTGACTTGGCGGGGGAGCTGTTTTTT. It specifies CASSFDLAGELFF.

This clone was counted once. The chain employs TRBV5-6 and TRBJ2-7; possible D gene TRBD2, 5 bases. Trimming shortened V by 5 bases and J by 6 bases, and 15 bases separated the two germline ends. CDR1 SGHDT and CDR2 YYEEEE come from the germline V gene. There are 13 residues in the CDR3. CDR3 coding DNA: TGTGCCAGCAGTTTGTCACTAGGCCGCGAGCAGTACTTC. Encoded protein: CASSLSLGREQYF.

The gene calls are TRBV18 and TRBJ2-3; 9 positions agree with TRBD2. J was trimmed by 6 bases and V by 4 bases; bases with no gene match: 5. CDR3 length: 14 amino acids. The germline V gene has CDR1 KGHSH and CDR2 LQKENI. The CDR3 DNA is TGTGCCAGCTCACTAGCGGGGGCAGCCGATACGCAGTATTTT. Amino acids: CASSLAGAADTQYF.